The subject of this entry is one TCR delta chain. This clone was found a few times. Its cognate antigen has yet to be identified. With a far larger clone one base away, a read error is the likely cause. This CDR3 is also generated by other DNA sequences in the sample. The library was generated by multiplex PCR. The sample was run on an Illumina MiSeq. Both TCR gamma (TRG) and TCR delta (TRD) chains were sequenced from each sorted gammadelta T cell sample. Concerning the study's data processing: Clonotype tree plots, accumulated frequency of the top 20 clonotypes, diversity index (DI) and D75 metrics were included in the repertoire analyses. Identical DNA sequences were merged into single rows after TCRdb reprocessed the public reads with CATT. The authors' filters were not applied to this entry. The sample table holds 75,000 to 100,000 delta-chain clones, of which under 1.5% were seen once. The leading ten clones occupy under 10% of the sample.

For bulk TCR repertoire analysis, Vgamma9/Vdelta2+ and Vdelta2-negative gammadelta T cell populations were isolated by flow sorting from peripheral blood mononuclear cells. This record belongs to a study of γδ T cells in repeated Plasmodium falciparum infection listed by TCRdb under 2021. At the level of the whole study: Malian children exposed to intense seasonal malaria transmission were enrolled in the natural-infection arm and compared with Australian children matched for age and gender. Samples from controlled-infection subjects were taken at baseline, right before selected infections, and 21 days after each infection. Malian gammadelta TCR repertoires were analysed cross-sectionally during no-transmission periods and longitudinally across acute febrile malaria episodes. Four controlled human malaria infections were administered to about five malaria-naive U.S. adults over roughly 610 days by bites from P. falciparum NF54-infected Anopheles stephensi mosquitoes. The study examined how repeated Plasmodium falciparum infection shapes the human gammadelta T cell repertoire, using natural infection in Mali and controlled human malaria infection.

CDR1 and CDR2 are read off the germline V gene as TSESDYY and QEAYKQQN. Counted from cysteine to phenylalanine, this CDR3 has 21 amino acids. Only CDR3 DNA is held: 63 bases, read in frame from base 1. Study-wide conclusions, independent of this receptor: Analysis of inter-individual variability in gammadelta T cell responses was limited by the small size of the controlled-infection cohort. A highly stable polyclonal repertoire over time and infection, with many inter-individual overlapping TCRgamma sequences, was shown by Vgamma9/Vdelta2+ TCR repertoires. In Vdelta2-negative, largely Vdelta1+, gammadelta TCR repertoires, repeated controlled infections appeared to drive waves of new clonotype selection. Compared with the repertoires of Australian children, the Vdelta2-negative gammadelta TCR repertoires of Malian children appeared more clonally expanded, less diverse and less shared. The Malian cohort came from a small rural village of predominantly one ethnic group, limiting generalizability.

The J gene went uncalled, whereas the V gene is TRAV38-2/DV8; the table's D call, TRDD3, was not checked against the DNA. Sequencing input: gamma-delta T cells from blood. The clonotype was recovered from a pool of human donors (malaria-infected and uninfected, not separated). Here the CDR3 is given as CAYRSHFLHRGYSFYTDKLIF. The base sequence is TGTGCTTATAGGAGCCACTTCCTACATCGGGGATACTCCTTTTACACCGATAAACTCATATTT.